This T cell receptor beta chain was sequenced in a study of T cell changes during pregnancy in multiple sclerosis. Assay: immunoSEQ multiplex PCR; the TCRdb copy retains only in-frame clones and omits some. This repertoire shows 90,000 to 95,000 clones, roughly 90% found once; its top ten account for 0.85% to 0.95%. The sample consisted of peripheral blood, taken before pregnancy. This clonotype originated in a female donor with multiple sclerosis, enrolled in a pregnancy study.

The CDR3 sequence is CASSLDARGFSGYTF. CDR3 sequence (DNA): TGTGCCAGCAGCCTAGACGCCAGGGGGTTCAGTGGCTACACCTTC. V gene TRBV7-2 combines with J gene TRBJ1-2, with TRBD1 identical over 7 bases. Trimming at V came to 5 bases and at J to 7 bases, leaving 13 bases not matched to a gene. The CDR3 extends over 15 amino acids. CDR1 and CDR2 (germline): SGHTA, FQGNSA.